Listed here is a single TCR beta chain. The source of the sample is a study of cytomegalovirus exposure and HLA in healthy donors. Germline values: CDR1 LGHNA, CDR2 YNFKEQ. This CDR3 has 15 amino acids. J was trimmed by 5 bases and V by 0 bases; bases with no gene match: 4. Data came from immunoSEQ multiplex PCR; TCRdb stores just in-frame clones and leaves some out. The data show 150,000 to 250,000 clones, with about 81% seen just once and less than 1.5% held by the top ten. The donors were in the approximately 120-subject validation cohort, distinct from the 666-subject first cohort. Sequenced material: PBMCs. This clonotype was obtained from a woman aged 25-40 years in good health and CMV-seronegative. V usage is TRBV4-2 and J usage is TRBJ2-3; 8 nucleotides line up with TRBD2. The CDR3 sequence is CASSQETAGEDTQYF. CDR3 bases: TGTGCCAGCAGCCAAGAAACAGCGGGAGAAGATACGCAGTATTTT.